This TCR beta chain came from a study of T cell responses to AZD1222 COVID-19 vaccine (dated by TCRdb to the early 2020s). As for the study more broadly: AZD1222 recipients given second doses at about 4 weeks or at about 12 weeks were pooled, since spike-specific TCR depth and breadth were not found to differ between the two schedules. A total of roughly 240 trial participants underwent TCR sequencing, of whom about 200 received two doses of AZD1222 and about 25 received two doses of the MenACWY control vaccine. Trial participants were enrolled by age into 18-55, 56-69 and 70-plus year subgroups, with approximately 160, 26 and 62 TCR-sequenced participants respectively. Study-level results and caveats: The 56-69-year group was small, and its depth increase did not reach significance, likely because of low power. Conclusions about previously exposed vaccinees are limited, since just a handful of AZD1222 recipients were seropositive for SARS-CoV-2 at baseline. Participants were mostly white British, with more females than males. The authors suggested clonal diversity may have been underestimated. Because no day 14 peak-response samples were available, repertoires were characterized only after the peak T cell response. Reportedly, close to half of the unique spike-specific TCRs recognized epitopes lying outside the regions that are mutated in the B.1.351 and B.1.1.7 variants. After two AZD1222 doses, both the breadth and the depth of spike-specific TCRs were significantly higher than at day 0 and than in MenACWY recipients. Vaccine-associated CD4 TCRs spanned the whole spike protein, with dominant responses in regions 160-218 and 743-854.

The trim is 2 bases for V and 6 bases for J, with a gap of 11 bases between the germline ends. The CDR3 covers 15 residues, taking in both the cysteine and the phenylalanine. Only the CDR3 region is kept as DNA, spanning 45 bases read in frame from base 1. CDR1 SGHNT and CDR2 YENEEA are derived from the germline V gene. Read against the paper, the sample's time point label means: baseline before first vaccination. The vaccinee samples were drawn from two UK trials, COV001 and COV002, one of which was a single-blind randomized controlled phase 2/3 trial testing AZD1222 (ChAdOx1 nCoV-19) in healthy adults. For TCRbeta chain sequencing, PBMC samples were collected from trial participants at day 0 and at day 28 after the second dose. This clone was seen a handful of times. The antigen this receptor binds is unknown. Qualities for individual bases were not recorded, and no much larger clone is one base off.

The CDR3 regions of human TCRbeta chains were analyzed by immunosequencing. Under the source paper's analysis protocol: TCRs in the repertoires were matched against a reference library of SARS-CoV-2-specific TCRs that had been generated with the MIRA antigen-specificity platform. Breadth was defined as the fraction of unique TCRs that were SARS-CoV-2-associated. Depth was defined as the fraction of total T cells that were SARS-CoV-2-associated. Using the MIRA data, every spike-specific TCR was mapped to the spike region that the TCR reacted to and assigned to either a CD4 or a CD8 class. Log10-transformed breadth and depth values were compared by one-way ANOVA with Sidak's multiple comparisons tests. Drawn from immuneACCESS, this table holds only the in-frame rearrangements with V and J called that TCRdb kept. Clones are partly lost; checked studies trace under half to an unresolved V gene and leave the rest unexplained. V, J and clone size were drawn from that table, and D and trimming were deduced from the DNA. This sample holds 100,000 to 110,000 clones; around 87% were observed only once. About a sixth of the sample is taken by the ten largest.

The receptor comes from an adult in good health. The specimen was peripheral blood, collected on day 0 of AZD1222 vaccination. Recombination connected TRBV11-3 to TRBJ1-6, and perhaps TRBD1 as D gene, on 5 matching bases. CDR3 sequence: CASSLSGPSNSPLHF. The DNA sequence is given as TGTGCCAGCAGCTTATCGGGACCGAGTAATTCACCCCTCCACTTT.